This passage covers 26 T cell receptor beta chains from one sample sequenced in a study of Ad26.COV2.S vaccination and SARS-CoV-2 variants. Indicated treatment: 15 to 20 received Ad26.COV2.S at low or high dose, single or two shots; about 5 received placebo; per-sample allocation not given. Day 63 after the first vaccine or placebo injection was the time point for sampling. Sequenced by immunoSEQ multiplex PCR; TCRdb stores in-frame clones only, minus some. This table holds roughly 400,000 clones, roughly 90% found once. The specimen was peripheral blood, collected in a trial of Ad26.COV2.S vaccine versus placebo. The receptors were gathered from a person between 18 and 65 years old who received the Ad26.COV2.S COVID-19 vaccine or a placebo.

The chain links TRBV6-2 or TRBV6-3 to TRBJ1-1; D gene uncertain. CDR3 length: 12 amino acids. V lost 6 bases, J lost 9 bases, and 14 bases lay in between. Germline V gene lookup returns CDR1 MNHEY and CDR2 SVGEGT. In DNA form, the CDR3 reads TGTGCCAGCAGCCGAATGTCAATCCAAGCTTTCTTT. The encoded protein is CASSRMSIQAFF.

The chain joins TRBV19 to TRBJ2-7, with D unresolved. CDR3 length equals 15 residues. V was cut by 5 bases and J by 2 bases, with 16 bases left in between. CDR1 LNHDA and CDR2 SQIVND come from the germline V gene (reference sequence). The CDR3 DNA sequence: TGTGCCAGTAGTTTTAAGACAAGTCAAACCTACGAGCAGTACTTC. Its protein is CASSFKTSQTYEQYF.

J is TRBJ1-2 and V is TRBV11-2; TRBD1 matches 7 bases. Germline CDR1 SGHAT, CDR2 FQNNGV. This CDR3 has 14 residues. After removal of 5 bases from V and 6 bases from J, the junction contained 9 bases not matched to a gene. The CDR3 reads CASSDTGVMDGYTF. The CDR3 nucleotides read TGTGCCAGCAGCGATACAGGGGTAATGGATGGCTACACCTTC.

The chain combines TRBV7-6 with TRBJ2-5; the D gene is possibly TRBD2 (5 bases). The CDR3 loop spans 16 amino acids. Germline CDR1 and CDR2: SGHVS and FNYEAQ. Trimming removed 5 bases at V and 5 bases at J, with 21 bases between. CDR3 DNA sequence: TGTGCCAGCAGCGGAGCCATGAGGGCGATTATTGAGACCCAGTACTTC. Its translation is CASSGAMRAIIETQYF. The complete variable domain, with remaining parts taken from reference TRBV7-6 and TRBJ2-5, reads GAGVSQSPRYKVTKRGQDVALRCDPISGHVSLYWYRQALGQGPEFLTYFNYEAQQDKSGLPNDRFSAERPEGSISTLTIQRTEQRDSAMYRCASSGAMRAIIETQYFGPGTRLLVL.

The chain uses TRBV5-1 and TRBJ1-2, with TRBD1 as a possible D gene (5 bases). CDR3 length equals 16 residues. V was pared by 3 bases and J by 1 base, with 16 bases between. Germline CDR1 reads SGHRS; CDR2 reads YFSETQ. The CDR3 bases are TGCGCCAGCAGCTACTCCGGGACCGATTATAACTATGGCTACACCTTC. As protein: CASSYSGTDYNYGYTF.

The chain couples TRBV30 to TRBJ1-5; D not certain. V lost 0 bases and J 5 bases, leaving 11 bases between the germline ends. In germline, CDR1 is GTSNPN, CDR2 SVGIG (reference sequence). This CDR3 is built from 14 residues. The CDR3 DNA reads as TGTGCCTGGAGTGTAGTTACCGAGGATCAGCCCCAGCATTTT. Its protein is CAWSVVTEDQPQHF.

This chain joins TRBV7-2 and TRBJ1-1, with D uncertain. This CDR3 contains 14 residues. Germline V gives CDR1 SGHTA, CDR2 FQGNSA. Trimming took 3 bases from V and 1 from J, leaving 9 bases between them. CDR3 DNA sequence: TGTGCCAGCAGCTTGTCGTTTGAGAACACTGAAGCTTTCTTT. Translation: CASSLSFENTEAFF.

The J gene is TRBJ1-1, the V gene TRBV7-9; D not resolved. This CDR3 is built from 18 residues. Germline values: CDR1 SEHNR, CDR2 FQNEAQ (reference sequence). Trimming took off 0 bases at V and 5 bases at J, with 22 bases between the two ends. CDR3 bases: TGTGCCAGCAGCTTAGCGTTGACCCGTTTAGGGATCGGGACTGAAGCTTTCTTT. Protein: CASSLALTRLGIGTEAFF.

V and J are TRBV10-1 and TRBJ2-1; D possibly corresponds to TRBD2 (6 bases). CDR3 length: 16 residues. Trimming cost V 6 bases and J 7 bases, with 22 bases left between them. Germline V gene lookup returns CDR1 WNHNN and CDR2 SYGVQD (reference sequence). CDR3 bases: TGCGCCAGCAGCTCCGGGACTCGAAGACTTCGAAATGAGCAGTTCTTC. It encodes CASSSGTRRLRNEQFF.

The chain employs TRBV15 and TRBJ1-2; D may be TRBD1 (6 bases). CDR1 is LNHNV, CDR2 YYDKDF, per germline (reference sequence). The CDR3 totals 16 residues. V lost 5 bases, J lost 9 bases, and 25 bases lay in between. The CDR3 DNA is TGTGCCACCAGCCCTCCAGGGTTAGCTGGGGGCCTGAGCTACACCTTC. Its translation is CATSPPGLAGGLSYTF.

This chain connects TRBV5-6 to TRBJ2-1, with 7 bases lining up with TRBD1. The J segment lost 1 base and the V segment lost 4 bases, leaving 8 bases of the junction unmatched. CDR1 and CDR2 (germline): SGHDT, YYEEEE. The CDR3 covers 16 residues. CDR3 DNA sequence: TGTGCCAGCAGCGATCAACAGGGGACATCCTACAATGAGCAGTTCTTC. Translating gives CASSDQQGTSYNEQFF.

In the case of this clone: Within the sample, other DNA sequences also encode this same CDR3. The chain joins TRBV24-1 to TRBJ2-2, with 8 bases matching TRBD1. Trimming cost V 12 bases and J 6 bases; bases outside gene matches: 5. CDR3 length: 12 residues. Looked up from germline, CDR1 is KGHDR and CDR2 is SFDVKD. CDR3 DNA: TGTGCCGCAGGGGGCTGGTCCGGGGAGCTGTTTTTT. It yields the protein CAAGGWSGELFF.

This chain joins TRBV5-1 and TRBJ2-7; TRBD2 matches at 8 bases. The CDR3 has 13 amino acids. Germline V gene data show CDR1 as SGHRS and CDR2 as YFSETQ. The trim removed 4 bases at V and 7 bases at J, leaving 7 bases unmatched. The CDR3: CASSPPGGDEQYF. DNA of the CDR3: TGCGCCAGCAGCCCCCCGGGGGGGGATGAGCAGTACTTC.

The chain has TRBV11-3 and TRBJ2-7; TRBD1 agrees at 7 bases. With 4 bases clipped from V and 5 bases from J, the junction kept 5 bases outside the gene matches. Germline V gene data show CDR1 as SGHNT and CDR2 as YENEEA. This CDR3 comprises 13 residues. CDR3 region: CASSYRQGDEQYF. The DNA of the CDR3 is TGTGCCAGCAGCTATCGACAGGGAGACGAGCAGTACTTC.

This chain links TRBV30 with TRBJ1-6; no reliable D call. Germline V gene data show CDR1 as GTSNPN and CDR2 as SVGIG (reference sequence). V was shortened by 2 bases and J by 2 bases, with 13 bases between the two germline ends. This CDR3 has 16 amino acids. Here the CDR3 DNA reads TGTGCCTGGAGTTTCAATCTCAACCCCTATAATTCACCCCTCCACTTT. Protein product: CAWSFNLNPYNSPLHF.

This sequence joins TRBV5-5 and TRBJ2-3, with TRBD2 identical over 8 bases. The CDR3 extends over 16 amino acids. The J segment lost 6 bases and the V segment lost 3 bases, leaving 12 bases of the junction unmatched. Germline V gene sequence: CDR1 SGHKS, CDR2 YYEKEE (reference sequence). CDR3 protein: CASSSVIAGKGDTQYF. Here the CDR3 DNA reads TGTGCCAGCAGCTCGGTTATAGCGGGGAAGGGTGATACGCAGTATTTT.

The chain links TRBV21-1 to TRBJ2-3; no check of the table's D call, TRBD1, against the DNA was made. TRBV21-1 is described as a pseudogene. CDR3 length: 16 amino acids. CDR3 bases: TGTGCCAGCAGCAAGGGTCGGCGGACAAGCACAGATACGCAGTATTTT. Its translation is CASSKGRRTSTDTQYF.

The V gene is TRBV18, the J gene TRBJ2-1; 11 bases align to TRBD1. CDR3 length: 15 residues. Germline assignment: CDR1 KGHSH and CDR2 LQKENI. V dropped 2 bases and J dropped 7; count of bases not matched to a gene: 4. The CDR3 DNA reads TGTGCCAGCTCACCAGGACAGGGGGCTTTGAATGAGCAGTTCTTC. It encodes CASSPGQGALNEQFF.

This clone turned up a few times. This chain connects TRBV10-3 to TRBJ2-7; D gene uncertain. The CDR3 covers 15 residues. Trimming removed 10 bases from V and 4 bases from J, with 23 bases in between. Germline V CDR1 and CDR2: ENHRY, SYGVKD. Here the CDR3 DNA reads TGTGCCACCCAAGGTACCCAGGCTGGCTTGTACGAGCAGTACTTC. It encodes CATQGTQAGLYEQYF.

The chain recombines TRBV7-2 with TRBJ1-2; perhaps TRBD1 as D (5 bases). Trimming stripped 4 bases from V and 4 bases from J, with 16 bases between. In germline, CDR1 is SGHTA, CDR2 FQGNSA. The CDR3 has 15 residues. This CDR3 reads CASSSPGGGGYGYTF. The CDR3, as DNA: TGTGCCAGCAGCTCCCCCGGGGGGGGAGGCTATGGCTACACCTTC.

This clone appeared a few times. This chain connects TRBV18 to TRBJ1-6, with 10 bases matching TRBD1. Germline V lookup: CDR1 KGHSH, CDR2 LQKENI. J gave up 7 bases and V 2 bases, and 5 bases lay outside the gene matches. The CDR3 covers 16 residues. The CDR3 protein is CASSPSTGGRNSPLHF. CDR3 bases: TGTGCCAGCTCACCATCGACAGGGGGCCGGAATTCACCCCTCCACTTT. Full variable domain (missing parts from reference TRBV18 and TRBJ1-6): NAGVMQNPRHLVRRRGQEARLRCSPMKGHSHVYWYRQLPEEGLKFMVYLQKENIIDESGMPKERFSAEFPKEGPSILRIQQVVRGDSAAYFCASSPSTGGRNSPLHFGNGTRLTVT.

CDR3 in DNA: TGTGCCAGCAGTCAAGACGCCTCTGGCTCACCCCTCCACTTT. This codes for CASSQDASGSPLHF. The gene calls are TRBV5-4 and TRBJ1-6; D uncertain. This CDR3 has 14 amino acids. V was clipped by 5 bases and J by 10 bases, with 16 bases between them. Germline loops: CDR1 SGHNT, CDR2 YYREEE (reference sequence). Supplemented by reference TRBV5-4 and TRBJ1-6, the full variable domain reads ETGVTQSPTHLIKTRGQQVTLRCSSQSGHNTVSWYQQALGQGPQFIFQYYREEENGRGNFPPRFSGLQFPNYSSELNVNALELDDSALYLCASSQDASGSPLHFGNGTRLTVT.

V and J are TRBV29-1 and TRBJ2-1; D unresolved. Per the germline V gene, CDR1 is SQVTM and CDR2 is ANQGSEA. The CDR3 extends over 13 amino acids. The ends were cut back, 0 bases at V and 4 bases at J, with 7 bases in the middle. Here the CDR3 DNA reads TGCAGCGTTGAAGATAGGGCTTACAATGAGCAGTTCTTC. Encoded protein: CSVEDRAYNEQFF.

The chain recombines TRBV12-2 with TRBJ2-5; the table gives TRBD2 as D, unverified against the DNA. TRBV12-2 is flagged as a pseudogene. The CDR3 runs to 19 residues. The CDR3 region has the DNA TGTGCAAGTCGCTTGACGGGGGCCGGACTAGCGGGGGGACGTGAGACCCAGTACTTC. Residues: CASRLTGAGLAGGRETQYF.

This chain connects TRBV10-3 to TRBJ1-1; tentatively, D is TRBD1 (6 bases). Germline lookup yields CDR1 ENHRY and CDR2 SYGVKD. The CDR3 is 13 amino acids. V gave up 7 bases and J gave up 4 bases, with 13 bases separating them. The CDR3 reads CAINGGPSTEAFF. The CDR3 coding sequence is TGTGCCATCAATGGGGGGCCGAGCACTGAAGCTTTCTTT.

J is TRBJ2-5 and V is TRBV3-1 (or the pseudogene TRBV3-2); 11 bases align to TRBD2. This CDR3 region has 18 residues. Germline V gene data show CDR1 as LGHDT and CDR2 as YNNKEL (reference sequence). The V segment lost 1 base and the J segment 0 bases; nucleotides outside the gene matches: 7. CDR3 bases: TGTGCCAGCAGCCAAGTTCTAGCGGGGGGACCAAACCAAGAGACCCAGTACTTC. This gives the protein CASSQVLAGGPNQETQYF.